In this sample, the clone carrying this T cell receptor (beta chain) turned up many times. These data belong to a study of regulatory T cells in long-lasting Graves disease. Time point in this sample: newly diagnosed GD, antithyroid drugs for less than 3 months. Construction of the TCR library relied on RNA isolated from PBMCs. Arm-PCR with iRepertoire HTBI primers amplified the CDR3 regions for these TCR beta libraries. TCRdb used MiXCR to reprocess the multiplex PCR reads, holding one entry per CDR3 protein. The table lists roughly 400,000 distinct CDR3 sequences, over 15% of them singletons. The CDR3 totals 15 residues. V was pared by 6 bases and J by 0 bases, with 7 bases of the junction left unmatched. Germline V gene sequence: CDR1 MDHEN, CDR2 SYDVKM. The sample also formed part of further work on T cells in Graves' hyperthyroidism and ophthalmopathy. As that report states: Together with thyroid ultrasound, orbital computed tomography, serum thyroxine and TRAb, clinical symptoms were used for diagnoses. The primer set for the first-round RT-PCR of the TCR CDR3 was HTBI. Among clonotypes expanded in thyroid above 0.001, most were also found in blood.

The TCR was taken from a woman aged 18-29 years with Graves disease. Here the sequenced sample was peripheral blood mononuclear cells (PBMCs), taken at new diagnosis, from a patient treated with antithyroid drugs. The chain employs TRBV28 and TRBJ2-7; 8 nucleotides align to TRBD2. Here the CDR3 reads CASRPSGGNSYEQYF. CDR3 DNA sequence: TGTGCCAGCAGGCCCTCGGGAGGGAACTCCTACGAGCAGTACTTC.